The present T cell receptor beta chain was sequenced within a study of beta chain features in type 1 diabetes (dated by TCRdb to 2016 to 2018). Study-wide context: No differences in mean age, gender distribution, total cell number or subset yield were found between patients and healthy donors. A total of roughly 98,000,000 sorted cells were examined across all samples, and a strong correlation was observed between cell number per subset and RNA yield. In the study, recently diagnosed type 1 diabetes patients and matched healthy donors were compared on the TCRB repertoires of their sorted circulating CD4+ T cell subsets. Whereas all 28 donors provided naive and central memory subsets, regulatory and stem cell-like memory subsets were isolated from just 8 patients and roughly 8 healthy donors.

Trimming leaves V shorter by 1 base and J shorter by 7 bases, with the junction holding 6 bases beyond the gene matches. CDR1 and CDR2 are drawn from the germline V gene: SGHVS, FNYEAQ. From the cysteine up to the phenylalanine, the CDR3 has a length of 14 residues. The read is trimmed to its CDR3 DNA, 42 bases read in frame from base 1. The High Capacity cDNA Reverse Transcription Kit was used to reverse transcribe all of the isolated RNA, meaning that expressed TCRB transcripts were what got sequenced. Naive, central memory and regulatory T cell samples underwent deep immunoSEQ sequencing, averaging approximately 3.5 million total reads per sample. After sorted cells were lysed in RLT buffer, RNA was extracted with DNase-treated RNeasy Micro or Mini kits, with the choice depending on cell number. Each cell subset was processed separately to prevent cross-contamination, with patient and healthy donor samples processed together. The immunoSEQ multiplex PCR was used to amplify TCRB sequences from cDNA, yielding 87-bp fragments that span the CDR3 region. The amplicons were sequenced using the Illumina HiSeq platform. Regarding the original processing steps: Synthetic template baselines were used to correct PCR bias computationally, reads within Hamming distance 2 were collapsed together, and singletons that could not be merged were discarded. Reads were aligned against IMGT so that V, D and J genes, CDR3 length and insertions or deletions at six rearrangement sites could be assigned. Within each subset, clonotype counts were normalized to sorted cell number, after which true diversity and Gini coefficients were computed with the tcR R package. The overlap coefficient, calculated on TCRB nucleotide sequences, was used to quantify repertoire sharing. Out-of-frame TCRB sequences from naive cells were analyzed as a proxy for the pre-selection repertoire. TCRdb carries this immuneACCESS record with in-frame sequences only. Its versions omit some clonotypes, under half of them owing to an unresolved V gene in the studies checked, with the rest unexplained. V and J calls plus clone size are reproduced from that table; the DNA served to infer D and trimming. This sample comprises 630,000 or so clones, roughly 13% of them detected only once. The ten largest clones capture approximately 0.039% of the sample.

Each donor gave one peripheral blood draw, averaging approximately 110 mL, which was collected into heparinised tubes. Naive, central memory, regulatory and stem cell-like memory CD4+ T cells were sorted on a BD FACSAria II using a panel including CD45RO, CCR7, CD25, CD127, CD95 and CD27. Purity was above 98% for every sorted population. PBMCs were isolated right away by Lymphoprep density gradient centrifugation and were stained directly, without culture. So that batch effects would be minimized, each experiment stained and sorted samples in pairs, pairing one healthy donor with one patient. This clone was seen only a few times. Its antigen is not yet known. Nothing much larger sits one base from this clone, and base qualities are not available. This same CDR3 is encoded by further DNA sequences in the sample. The paper's findings and limits, for the study overall: Shorter templates might be favored by PCR, yet because patient and control samples were amplified and corrected together, any such skew would affect both groups equally. Because the HLA sub-analyses included only small numbers of individuals, any influence of HLA type on TCRB rearrangement was left unresolved. Patients with type 1 diabetes made fewer insertions and deleted more nucleotides at VDJ recombination sites, implying thymic rearrangement abnormalities. Naive, central memory and regulatory TCRB repertoires appeared more similar among patients than among healthy donors. Because cDNA was sequenced instead of genomic DNA, activated cells with high expression could be over-represented, although the groups did not differ in activation or CD3 levels. Type 1 diabetes patients showed a moderate but significant shortening of TCRB CDR3 length in all four CD4+ subsets.

The rearranged segments are TRBV7-6 and TRBJ2-7, with TRBD1 identical over 8 junction bases. The TCR originated in a man between 18 and 35 years old with type 1 diabetes. Sequenced: naive CD4+ T cells from blood. Interpreted using the paper, the cell subset or site label stands for: true naive CD4+ T cells. In nucleotides, the sequence is TGTGCCAGCAGCTTAGGCGACAGGGGTTATGAGCAGTACTTC. It encodes CASSLGDRGYEQYF.